Following are 5 T cell receptor beta chains from one sample sequenced in a study of CD8 T cells in cerebrospinal fluid in Alzheimer's disease. After re-calling the 10x single-cell sequencing reads, TCRdb lists one entry per CDR3 protein, DNA absent. The sample holds several hundred distinct CDR3 sequences. Sample: cerebrospinal fluid. The receptor set was obtained from a human donor with Parkinson's disease.

This clonotype shows up as medium-sized by frequency. V gene TRBV4-2 combines with J gene TRBJ2-1; the D gene TCRdb calls, TRBD2, cannot be checked with no DNA. The CDR3 runs 16 residues. CDR1 and CDR2 from the germline V gene are LGHNA and YNFKEQ. The CDR3: CASSRAVVSGGNEQFF.

Considering frequency, this clonotype is large. CDR3 region: CASSQEGVLRAFF. This chain joins TRBV3-1 and TRBJ1-1; TCRdb calls TRBD1, which cannot be checked without DNA. The length of the CDR3 is 13 residues. The V gene's germline CDR1 is LGHDT and CDR2 YNNKEL (reference sequence).

This clonotype is called medium-sized based on its frequency. The chain is built from TRBV20-1 and TRBJ2-3; TCRdb returns TRBD1, unconfirmable since there is no DNA. Looked up from germline, CDR1 is DFQATT and CDR2 is SNEGSKA (reference sequence). There are 15 residues in the CDR3. The chain's CDR3 is CSAQRGAGGTDTQYF.

This clonotype counts as large by frequency. The V call is TRBV28, the J call TRBJ1-5; TCRdb picks TRBD1, but there is no DNA to check that call. Looked up from germline, CDR1 is MDHEN and CDR2 is SYDVKM. CDR3 length: 15 residues. The CDR3: CASSFPGRDRAPQHF.

This clonotype shows up as large by frequency. The CDR3 spells CASSSRDRGRRGEAFF. The chain joins TRBV7-6 to TRBJ1-1; TCRdb lists TRBD1, though no DNA is available to test this call. The germline CDR1 and CDR2 sequences are SGHVS and FNYEAQ. CDR3 length equals 16 residues.